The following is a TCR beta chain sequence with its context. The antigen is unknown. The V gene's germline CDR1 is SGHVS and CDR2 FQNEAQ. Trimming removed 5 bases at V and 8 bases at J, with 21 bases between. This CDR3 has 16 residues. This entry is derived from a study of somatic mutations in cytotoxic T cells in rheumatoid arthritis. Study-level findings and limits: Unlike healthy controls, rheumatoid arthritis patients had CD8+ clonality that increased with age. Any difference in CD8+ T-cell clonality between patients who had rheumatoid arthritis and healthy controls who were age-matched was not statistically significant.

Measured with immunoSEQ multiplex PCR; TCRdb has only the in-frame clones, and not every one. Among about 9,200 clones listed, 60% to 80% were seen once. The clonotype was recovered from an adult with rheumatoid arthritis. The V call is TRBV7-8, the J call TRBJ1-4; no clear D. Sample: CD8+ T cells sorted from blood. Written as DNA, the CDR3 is TGTGCCAGCAGCCAAGTCCCGACCAGCGGACGGGAAAAACTGTTTTTT. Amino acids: CASSQVPTSGREKLFF.